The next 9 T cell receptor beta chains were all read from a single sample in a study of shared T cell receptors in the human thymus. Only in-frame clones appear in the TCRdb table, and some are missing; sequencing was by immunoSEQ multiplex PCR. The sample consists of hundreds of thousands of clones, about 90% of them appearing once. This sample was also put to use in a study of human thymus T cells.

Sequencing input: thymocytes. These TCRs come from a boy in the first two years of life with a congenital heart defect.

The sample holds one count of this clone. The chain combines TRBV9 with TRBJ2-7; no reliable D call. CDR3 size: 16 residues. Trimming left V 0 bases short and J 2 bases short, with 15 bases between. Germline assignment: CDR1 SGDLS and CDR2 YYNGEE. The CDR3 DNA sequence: TGTGCCAGCAGCGTAGTTCTCCTACTCTCCGCCTACGAGCAGTACTTC. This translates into CASSVVLLLSAYEQYF. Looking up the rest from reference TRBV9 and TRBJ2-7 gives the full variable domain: DSGVTQTPKHLITATGQRVTLRCSPRSGDLSVYWYQQSLDQGLQFLIQYYNGEERAKGNILERFSAQQFPDLHSELNLSSLELGDSALYFCASSVVLLLSAYEQYFGPGTRLTVT.

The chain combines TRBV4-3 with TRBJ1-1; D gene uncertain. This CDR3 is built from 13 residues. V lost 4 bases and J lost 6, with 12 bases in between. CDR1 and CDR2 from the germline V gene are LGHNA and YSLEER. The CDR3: CASSRTRGAEAFF. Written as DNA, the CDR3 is TGCGCCAGCAGCCGCACTCGGGGTGCTGAAGCTTTCTTT.

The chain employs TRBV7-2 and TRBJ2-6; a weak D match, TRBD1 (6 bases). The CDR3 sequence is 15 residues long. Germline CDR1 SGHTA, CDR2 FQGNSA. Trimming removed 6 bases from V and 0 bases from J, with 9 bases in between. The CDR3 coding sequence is TGTGCCAGCAGGAACAGGGACTCTGGGGCCAACGTCCTGACTTTC. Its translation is CASRNRDSGANVLTF.

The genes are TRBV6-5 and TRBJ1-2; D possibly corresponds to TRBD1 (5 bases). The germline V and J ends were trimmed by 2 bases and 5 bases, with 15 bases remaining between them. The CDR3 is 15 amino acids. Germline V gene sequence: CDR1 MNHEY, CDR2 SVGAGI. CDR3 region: CASSYHRGPPYGYTF. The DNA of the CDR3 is TGTGCCAGCAGTTACCATAGGGGCCCACCTTATGGCTACACCTTC.

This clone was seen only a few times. CDR3 coding DNA: TGTGCCTGGAGTGTTTATCCTTGGGGCCACGCGACGCAGTATTTT. This codes for CAWSVYPWGHATQYF. The rearrangement uses TRBV30 and TRBJ2-3, with D tentatively TRBD1 (5 bases). Trimming took off 0 bases at V and 9 bases at J, with 19 bases between the two ends. Per germline, CDR1 GTSNPN and CDR2 SVGIG (reference sequence). The CDR3 runs to 15 residues.

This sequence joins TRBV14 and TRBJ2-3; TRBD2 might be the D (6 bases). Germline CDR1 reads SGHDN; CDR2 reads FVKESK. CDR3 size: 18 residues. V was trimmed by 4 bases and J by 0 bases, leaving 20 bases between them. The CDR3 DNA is TGTGCCAGCAGCCCAGGGACTGATCCATCGACTAGCACAGATACGCAGTATTTT. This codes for CASSPGTDPSTSTDTQYF.

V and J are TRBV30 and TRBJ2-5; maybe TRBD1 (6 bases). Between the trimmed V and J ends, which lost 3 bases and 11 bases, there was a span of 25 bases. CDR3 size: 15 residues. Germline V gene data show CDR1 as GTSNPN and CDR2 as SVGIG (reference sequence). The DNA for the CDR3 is TGTGCCTGGAGAGGAATGGAGTCAGACCCCCAGGGGCAGTACTTC. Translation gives CAWRGMESDPQGQYF.

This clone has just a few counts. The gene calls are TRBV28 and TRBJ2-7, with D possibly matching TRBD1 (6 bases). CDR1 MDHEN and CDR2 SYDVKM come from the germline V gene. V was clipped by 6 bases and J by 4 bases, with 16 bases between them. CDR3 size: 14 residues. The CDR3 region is CASSPPEQGYEQYF. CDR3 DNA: TGTGCCAGCAGCCCCCCGGAACAGGGTTACGAGCAGTACTTC.

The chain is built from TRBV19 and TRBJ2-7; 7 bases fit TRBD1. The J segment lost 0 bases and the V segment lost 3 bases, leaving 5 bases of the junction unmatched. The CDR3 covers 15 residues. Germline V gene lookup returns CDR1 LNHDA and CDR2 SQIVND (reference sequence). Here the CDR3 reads CASSMGTANSYEQYF. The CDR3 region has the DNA TGTGCCAGTAGTATGGGGACAGCCAACTCCTACGAGCAGTACTTC. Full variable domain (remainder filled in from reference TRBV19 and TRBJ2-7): DGGITQSPKYLFRKEGQNVTLSCEQNLNHDAMYWYRQDPGQGLRLIYYSQIVNDFQKGDIAEGYSVSREKKESFPLTVTSAQKNPTAFYLCASSMGTANSYEQYFGPGTRLTVT.